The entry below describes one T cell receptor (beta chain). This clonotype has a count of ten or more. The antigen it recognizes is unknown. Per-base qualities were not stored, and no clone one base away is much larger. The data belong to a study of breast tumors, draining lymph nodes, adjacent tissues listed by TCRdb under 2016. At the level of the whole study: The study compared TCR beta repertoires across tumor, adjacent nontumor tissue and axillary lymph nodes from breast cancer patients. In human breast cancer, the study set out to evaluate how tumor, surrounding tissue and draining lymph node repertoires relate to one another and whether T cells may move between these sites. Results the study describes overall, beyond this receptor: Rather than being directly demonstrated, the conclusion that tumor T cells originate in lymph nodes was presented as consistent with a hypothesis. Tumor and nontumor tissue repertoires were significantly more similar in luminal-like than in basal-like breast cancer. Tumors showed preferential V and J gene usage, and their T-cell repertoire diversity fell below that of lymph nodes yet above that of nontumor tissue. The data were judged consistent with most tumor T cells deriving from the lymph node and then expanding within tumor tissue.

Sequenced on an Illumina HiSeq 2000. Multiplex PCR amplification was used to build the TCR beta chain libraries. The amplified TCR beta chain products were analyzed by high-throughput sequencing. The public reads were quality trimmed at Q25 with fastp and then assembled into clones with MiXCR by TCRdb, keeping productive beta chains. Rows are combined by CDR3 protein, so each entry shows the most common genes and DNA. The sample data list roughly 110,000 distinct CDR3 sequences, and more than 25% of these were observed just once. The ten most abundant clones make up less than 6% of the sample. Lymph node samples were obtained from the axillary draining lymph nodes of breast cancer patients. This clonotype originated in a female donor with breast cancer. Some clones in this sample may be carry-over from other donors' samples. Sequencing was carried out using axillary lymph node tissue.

The bases read TGTGCCAGCAGCCGCCACAATAGGGCTGGGGCCAACGTCCTGACTTTC. It specifies CASSRHNRAGANVLTF. The chain joins TRBV3-1 to TRBJ2-6; the D gene lacks a confident call. CDR1 and CDR2 are read off the germline V gene (reference sequence) as LGHDT and YNNKEL. Trimming removed 4 bases from V and 2 bases from J, leaving 12 bases between the germline ends. Spanning cysteine to phenylalanine, the CDR3 consists of 16 amino acids. Of the read, only the CDR3 DNA is kept; its 48 bases are in frame from base 1.